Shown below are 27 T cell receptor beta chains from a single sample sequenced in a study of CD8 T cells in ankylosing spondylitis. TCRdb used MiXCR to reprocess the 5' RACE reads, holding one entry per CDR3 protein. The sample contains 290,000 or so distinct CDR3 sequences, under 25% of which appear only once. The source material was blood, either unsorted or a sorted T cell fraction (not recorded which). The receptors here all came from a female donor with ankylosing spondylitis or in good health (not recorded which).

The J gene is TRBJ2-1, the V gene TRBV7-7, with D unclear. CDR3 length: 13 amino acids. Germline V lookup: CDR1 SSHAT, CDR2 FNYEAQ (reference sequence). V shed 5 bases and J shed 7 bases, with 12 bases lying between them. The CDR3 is CASSAYRENEQFF. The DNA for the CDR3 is TGTGCCAGCAGCGCCTACAGAGAAAATGAGCAGTTCTTC.

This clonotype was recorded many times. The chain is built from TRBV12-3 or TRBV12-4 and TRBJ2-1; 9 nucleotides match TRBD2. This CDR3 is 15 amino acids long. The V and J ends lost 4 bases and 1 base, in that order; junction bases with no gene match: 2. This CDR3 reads CASSWGLASYNEQFF. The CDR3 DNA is TGTGCCAGCAGTTGGGGACTAGCATCCTACAATGAGCAGTTCTTC.

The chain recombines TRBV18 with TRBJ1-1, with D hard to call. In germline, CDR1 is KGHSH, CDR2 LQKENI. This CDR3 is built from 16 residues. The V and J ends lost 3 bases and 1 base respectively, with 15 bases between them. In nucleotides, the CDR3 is TGTGCCAGCTCACCGAATCACCAACAGTCGAACACTGAAGCTTTCTTT. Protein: CASSPNHQQSNTEAFF. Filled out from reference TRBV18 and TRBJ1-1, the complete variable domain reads NAGVMQNPRHLVRRRGQEARLRCSPMKGHSHVYWYRQLPEEGLKFMVYLQKENIIDESGMPKERFSAEFPKEGPSILRIQQVVRGDSAAYFCASSPNHQQSNTEAFFGQGTRLTVV.

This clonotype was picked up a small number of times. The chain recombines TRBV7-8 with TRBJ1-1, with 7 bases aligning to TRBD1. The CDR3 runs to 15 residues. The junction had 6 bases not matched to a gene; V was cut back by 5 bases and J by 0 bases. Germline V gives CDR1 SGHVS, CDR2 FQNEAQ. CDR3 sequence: CASSGRGQMNTEAFF. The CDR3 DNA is TGTGCCAGCAGCGGACGGGGACAGATGAACACTGAAGCTTTCTTT.

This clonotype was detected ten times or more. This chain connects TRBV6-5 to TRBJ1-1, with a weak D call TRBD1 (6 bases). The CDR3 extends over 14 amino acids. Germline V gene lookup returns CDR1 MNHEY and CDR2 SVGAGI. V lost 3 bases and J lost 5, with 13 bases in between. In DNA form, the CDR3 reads TGTGCCAGCAGTTATGGGGGCGAAACGACTGAAGCTTTCTTT. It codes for CASSYGGETTEAFF.

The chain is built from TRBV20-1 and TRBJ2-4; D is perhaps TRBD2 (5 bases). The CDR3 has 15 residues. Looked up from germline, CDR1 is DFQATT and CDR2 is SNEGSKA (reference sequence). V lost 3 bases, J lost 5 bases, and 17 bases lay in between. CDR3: CSARILGPEENIQYF. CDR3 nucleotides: TGCAGTGCTAGGATTCTTGGACCGGAGGAAAACATTCAGTACTTC.

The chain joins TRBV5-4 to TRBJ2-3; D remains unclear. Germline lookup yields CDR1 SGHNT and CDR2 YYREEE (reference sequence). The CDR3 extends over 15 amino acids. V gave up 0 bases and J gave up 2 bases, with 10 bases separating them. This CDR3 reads CASSLEMANTDTQYF. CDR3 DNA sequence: TGTGCCAGCAGCTTGGAGATGGCTAACACAGATACGCAGTATTTT.

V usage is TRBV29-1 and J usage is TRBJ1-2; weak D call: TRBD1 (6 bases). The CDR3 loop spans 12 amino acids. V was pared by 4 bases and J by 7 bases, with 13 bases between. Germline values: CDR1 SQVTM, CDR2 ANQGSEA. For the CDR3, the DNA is TGCAGCGTTGGAGAGGGGGAGCGTGGCTACACCTTC. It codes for CSVGEGERGYTF.

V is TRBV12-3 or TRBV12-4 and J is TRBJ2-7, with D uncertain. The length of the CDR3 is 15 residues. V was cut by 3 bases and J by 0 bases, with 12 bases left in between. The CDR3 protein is CASSFRTVSSYEQYF. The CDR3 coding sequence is TGTGCCAGCAGTTTTAGGACGGTGAGCTCCTACGAGCAGTACTTC.

The CDR3 sequence: CSATGWREFEDTQYF. DNA of the CDR3: TGCAGTGCTACTGGATGGAGGGAGTTTGAAGATACGCAGTATTTT. This rearrangement joins TRBV20-1 to TRBJ2-3, with D perhaps TRBD2 (6 bases). From germline, CDR1 is DFQATT and CDR2 SNEGSKA (reference sequence). The CDR3 consists of 15 residues. V lost 4 bases and J 5 bases, leaving 19 bases between the germline ends.

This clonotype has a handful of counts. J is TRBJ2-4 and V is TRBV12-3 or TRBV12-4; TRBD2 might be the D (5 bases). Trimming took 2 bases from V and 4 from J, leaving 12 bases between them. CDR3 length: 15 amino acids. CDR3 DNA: TGTGCCAGCAGTTTACTCTCGGGGTTGAAAAACATTCAGTACTTC. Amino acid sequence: CASSLLSGLKNIQYF.

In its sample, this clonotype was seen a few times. The CDR3 DNA reads TGTGCCAGCAGCCAAGATTTAGGGGGGCACAATGAGCAGTTCTTC. It specifies CASSQDLGGHNEQFF. The chain is built from TRBV3-1 and TRBJ2-1; possibly TRBD1 or TRBD2 for D (6 bases each). The CDR3 length is 15 residues. Germline assignment: CDR1 LGHDT and CDR2 YNNKEL (reference sequence). Between the trimmed V and J ends, which lost 0 bases and 5 bases, there was a span of 11 bases.

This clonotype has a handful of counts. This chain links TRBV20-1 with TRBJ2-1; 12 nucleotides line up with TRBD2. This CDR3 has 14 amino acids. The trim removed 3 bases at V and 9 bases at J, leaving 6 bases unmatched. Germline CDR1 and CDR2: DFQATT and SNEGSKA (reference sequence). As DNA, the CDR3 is TGCAGTGCTAGGAGACTAGCGGGAGTCGGTGAGCAGTTCTTC. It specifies CSARRLAGVGEQFF.

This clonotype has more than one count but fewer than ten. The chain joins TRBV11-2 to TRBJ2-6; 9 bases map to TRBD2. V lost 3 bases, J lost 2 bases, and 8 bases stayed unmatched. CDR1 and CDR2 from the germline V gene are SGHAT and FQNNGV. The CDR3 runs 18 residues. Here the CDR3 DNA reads TGTGCCAGCAGCTTGTGGTTAGCGGGAGCAACTGGGGCCAACGTCCTGACTTTC. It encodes CASSLWLAGATGANVLTF.

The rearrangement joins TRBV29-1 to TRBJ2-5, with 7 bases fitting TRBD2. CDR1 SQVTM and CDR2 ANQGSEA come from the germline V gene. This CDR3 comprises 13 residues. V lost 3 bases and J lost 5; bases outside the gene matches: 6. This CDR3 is CSVDGEGRETQYF. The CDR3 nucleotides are TGCAGCGTTGATGGGGAGGGACGGGAGACCCAGTACTTC.

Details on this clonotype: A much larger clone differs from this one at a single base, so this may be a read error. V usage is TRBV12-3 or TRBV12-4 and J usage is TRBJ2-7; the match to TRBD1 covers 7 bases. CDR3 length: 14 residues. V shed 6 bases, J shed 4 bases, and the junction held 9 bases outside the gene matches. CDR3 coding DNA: TGTGCCAGCAGCCCCGAGACAGGGACGTACGAGCAGTACTTC. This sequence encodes CASSPETGTYEQYF.

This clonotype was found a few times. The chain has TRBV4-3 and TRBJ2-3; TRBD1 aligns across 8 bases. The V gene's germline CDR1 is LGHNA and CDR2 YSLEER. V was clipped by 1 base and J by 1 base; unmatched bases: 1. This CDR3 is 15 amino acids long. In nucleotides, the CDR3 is TGCGCCAGCAGCCAAGCGACAGGGGGCACAGATACGCAGTATTTT. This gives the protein CASSQATGGTDTQYF.

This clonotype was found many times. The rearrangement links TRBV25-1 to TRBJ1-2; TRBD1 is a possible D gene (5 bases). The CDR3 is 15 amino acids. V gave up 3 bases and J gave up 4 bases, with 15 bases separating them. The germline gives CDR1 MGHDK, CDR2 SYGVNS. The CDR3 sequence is CASSEGVGGGYGYTF. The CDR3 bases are TGTGCCAGCAGTGAGGGCGTCGGGGGAGGCTATGGCTACACCTTC.

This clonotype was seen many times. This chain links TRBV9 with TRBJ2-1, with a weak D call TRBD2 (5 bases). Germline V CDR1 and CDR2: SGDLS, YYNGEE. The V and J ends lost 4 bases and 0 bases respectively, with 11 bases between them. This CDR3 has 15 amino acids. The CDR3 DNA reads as TGTGCCAGCAGCCCCCGGAGGAGCTCCTACAATGAGCAGTTCTTC. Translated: CASSPRRSSYNEQFF.

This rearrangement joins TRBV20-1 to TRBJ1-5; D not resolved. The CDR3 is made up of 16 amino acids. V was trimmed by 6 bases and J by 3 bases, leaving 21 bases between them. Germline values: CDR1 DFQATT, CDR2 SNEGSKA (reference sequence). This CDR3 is CSALVPGPQFNQPQHF. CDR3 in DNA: TGCAGTGCCTTGGTTCCCGGGCCCCAATTCAATCAGCCCCAGCATTTT.

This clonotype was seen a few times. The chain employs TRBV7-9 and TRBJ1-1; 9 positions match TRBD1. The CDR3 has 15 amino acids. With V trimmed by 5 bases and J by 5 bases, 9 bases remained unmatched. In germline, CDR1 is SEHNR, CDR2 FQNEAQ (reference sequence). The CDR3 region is CASSRTTGGGTEAFF. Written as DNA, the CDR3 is TGTGCCAGCAGCCGAACGACAGGGGGGGGGACTGAAGCTTTCTTT.

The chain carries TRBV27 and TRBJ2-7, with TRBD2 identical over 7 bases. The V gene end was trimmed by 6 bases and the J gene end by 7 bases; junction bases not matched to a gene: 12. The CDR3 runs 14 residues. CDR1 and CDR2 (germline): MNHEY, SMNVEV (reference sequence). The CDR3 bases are TGTGCCAGCAGGACCGGGACTCGAGCGGGAGAGCAGTACTTC. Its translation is CASRTGTRAGEQYF.

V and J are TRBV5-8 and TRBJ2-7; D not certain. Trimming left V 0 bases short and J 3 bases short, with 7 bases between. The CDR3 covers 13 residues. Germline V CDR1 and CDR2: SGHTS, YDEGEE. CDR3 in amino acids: CASSLGAVYEQYF. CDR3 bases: TGTGCCAGCAGCTTGGGGGCTGTCTACGAGCAGTACTTC.

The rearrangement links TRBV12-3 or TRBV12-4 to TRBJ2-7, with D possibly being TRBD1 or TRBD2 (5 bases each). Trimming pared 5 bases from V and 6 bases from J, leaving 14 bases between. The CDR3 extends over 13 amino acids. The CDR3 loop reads CASSHSFGGEQYF. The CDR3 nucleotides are TGTGCCAGCAGTCACAGTTTTGGGGGCGAGCAGTACTTC.

CDR3 region: CASNWGVNQPQHF. Written as DNA, the CDR3 is TGTGCCAGCAATTGGGGGGTCAATCAGCCCCAGCATTTT. The chain has TRBV28 and TRBJ1-5; maybe TRBD1 (5 bases). The V end lost 7 bases, the J end lost 3 bases, and 10 bases lay between the germline ends. CDR3 size: 13 residues. Per the germline V gene, CDR1 is MDHEN and CDR2 is SYDVKM.

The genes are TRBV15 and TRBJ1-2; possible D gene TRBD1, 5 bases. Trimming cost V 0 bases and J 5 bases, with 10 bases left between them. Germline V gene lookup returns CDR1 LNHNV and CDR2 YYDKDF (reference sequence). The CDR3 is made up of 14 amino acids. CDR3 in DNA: TGTGCCACCAGCAGAGACACGGGACGGTATGGCTACACCTTC. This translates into CATSRDTGRYGYTF.

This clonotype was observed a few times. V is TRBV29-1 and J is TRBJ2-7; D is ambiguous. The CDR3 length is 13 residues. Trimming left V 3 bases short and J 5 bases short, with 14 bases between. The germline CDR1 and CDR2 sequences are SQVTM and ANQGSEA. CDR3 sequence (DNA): TGCAGCGTTGAGGTGGGAAGGAACAACGAGCAGTACTTC. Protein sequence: CSVEVGRNNEQYF.